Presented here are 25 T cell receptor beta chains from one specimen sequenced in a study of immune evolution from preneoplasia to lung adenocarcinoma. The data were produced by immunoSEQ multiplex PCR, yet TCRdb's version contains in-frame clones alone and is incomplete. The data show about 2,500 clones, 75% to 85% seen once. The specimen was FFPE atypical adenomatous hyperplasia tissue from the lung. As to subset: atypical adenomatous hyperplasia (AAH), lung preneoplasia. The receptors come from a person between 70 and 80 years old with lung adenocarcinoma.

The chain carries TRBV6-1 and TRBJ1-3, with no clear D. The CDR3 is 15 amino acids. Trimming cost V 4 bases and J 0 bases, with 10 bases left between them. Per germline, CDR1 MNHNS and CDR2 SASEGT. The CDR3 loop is CASSATPNSGNTIYF. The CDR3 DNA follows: TGTGCCAGCAGTGCGACACCAAACTCTGGAAACACCATATATTTT.

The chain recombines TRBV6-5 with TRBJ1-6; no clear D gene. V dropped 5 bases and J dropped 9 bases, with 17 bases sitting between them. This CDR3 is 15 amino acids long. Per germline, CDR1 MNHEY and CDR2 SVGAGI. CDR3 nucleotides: TGTGCCAGCAGTACAGAGATTAGGGCGGCTTCACCCCTCCACTTT. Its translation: CASSTEIRAASPLHF.

The CDR3 region has the DNA TGTGCCAGCAGCCTGAGCAGGGGGTCGGGTACTGAAGCTTTCTTT. Translated, it gives CASSLSRGSGTEAFF. The gene calls are TRBV14 and TRBJ1-1, with 7 bases lining up with TRBD1. CDR1 is SGHDN, CDR2 FVKESK, per germline. The CDR3 spans 15 residues. J was trimmed by 5 bases and V by 4 bases; bases with no gene match: 10.

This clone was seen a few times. The CDR3 DNA reads as TGTGCCAGCAGTGGCGCAGCTTACGGGAGTGGGAACATTCAGTACTTC. Protein product: CASSGAAYGSGNIQYF. The chain combines TRBV2 with TRBJ2-4, with D perhaps TRBD2 (6 bases). The germline V gene has CDR1 SNHLY and CDR2 FYNNEI. Trimming left V 4 bases short and J 7 bases short, with 20 bases between. The length of the CDR3 is 16 residues. The complete variable domain, with remaining parts taken from reference TRBV2 and TRBJ2-4, reads EPEVTQTPSHQVTQMGQEVILRCVPISNHLYFYWYRQILGQKVEFLVSFYNNEISEKSEIFDDQFSVERPDGSNFTLKIRSTKLEDSAMYFCASSGAAYGSGNIQYFGAGTRLSVL.

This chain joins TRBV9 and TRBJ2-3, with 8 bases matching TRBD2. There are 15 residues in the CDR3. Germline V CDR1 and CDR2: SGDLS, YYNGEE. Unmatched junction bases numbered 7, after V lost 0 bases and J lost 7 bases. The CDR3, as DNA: TGTGCCAGCAGCGTAGAGACGGGAGGGGGGAATACGCAGTATTTT. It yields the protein CASSVETGGGNTQYF.

The CDR3 spells CASSDTGEDYEQYF. The CDR3 DNA is TGTGCCAGCAGCGATACAGGTGAGGACTACGAGCAGTACTTC. V gene TRBV21-1 combines with J gene TRBJ2-7; the table names TRBD1, a call not compared with the DNA. TRBV21-1 has pseudogene status. CDR3 length: 14 amino acids.

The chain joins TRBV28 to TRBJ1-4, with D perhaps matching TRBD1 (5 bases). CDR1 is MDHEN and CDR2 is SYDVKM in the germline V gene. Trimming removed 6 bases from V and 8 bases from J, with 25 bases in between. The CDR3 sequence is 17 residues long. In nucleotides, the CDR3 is TGTGCCAGCAGACCACTGCTCCGCCGGGGGGGACGAGAAAAACTGTTTTTT. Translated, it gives CASRPLLRRGGREKLFF.

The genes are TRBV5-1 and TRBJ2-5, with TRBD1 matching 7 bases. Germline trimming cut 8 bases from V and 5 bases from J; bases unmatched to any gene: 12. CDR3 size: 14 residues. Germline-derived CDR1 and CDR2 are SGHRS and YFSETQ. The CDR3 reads CASKETGLVETQYF. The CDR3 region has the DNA TGCGCCAGTAAGGAGACAGGGTTGGTGGAGACCCAGTACTTC.

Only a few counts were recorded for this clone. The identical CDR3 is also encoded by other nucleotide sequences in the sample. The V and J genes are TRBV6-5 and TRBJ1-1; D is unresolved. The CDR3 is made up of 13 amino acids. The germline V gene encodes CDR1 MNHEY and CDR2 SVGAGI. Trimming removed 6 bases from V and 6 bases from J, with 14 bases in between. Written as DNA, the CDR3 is TGTGCCAGCAGCATATCCGGGTTGGCTGAAGCTTTCTTT. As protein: CASSISGLAEAFF.

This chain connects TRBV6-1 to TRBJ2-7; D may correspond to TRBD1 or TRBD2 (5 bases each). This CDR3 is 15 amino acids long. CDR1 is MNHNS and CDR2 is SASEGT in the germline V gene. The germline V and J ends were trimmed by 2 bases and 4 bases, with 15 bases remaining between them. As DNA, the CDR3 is TGTGCCAGCAGTGAATATGCTGGGGGATATTACGAGCAGTACTTC. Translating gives CASSEYAGGYYEQYF.

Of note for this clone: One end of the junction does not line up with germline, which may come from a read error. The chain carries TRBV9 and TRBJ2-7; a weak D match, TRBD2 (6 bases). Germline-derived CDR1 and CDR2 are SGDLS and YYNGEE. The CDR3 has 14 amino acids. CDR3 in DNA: TGTGCCAGCAGCGAAAGGACTACGTCCTACGAACAGTACTTC. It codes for CASSERTTSYEQYF.

CDR3 region: CASSGRDIGANEQFF. CDR3 DNA sequence: TGTGCCAGCAGCGGACGGGACATAGGGGCCAATGAGCAGTTCTTC. V usage is TRBV9 and J usage is TRBJ2-1; possibly TRBD1 for D (6 bases). Per the germline V gene, CDR1 is SGDLS and CDR2 is YYNGEE. The V end lost 3 bases, the J end lost 6 bases, and 16 bases lay between the germline ends. The length of the CDR3 is 15 residues.

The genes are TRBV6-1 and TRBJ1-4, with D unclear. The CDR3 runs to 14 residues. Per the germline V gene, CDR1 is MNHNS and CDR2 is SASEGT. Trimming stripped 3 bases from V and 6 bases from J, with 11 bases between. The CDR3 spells CASSEGGPDEKLFF. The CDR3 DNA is TGTGCCAGCAGTGAGGGAGGGCCGGATGAAAAACTGTTTTTT.

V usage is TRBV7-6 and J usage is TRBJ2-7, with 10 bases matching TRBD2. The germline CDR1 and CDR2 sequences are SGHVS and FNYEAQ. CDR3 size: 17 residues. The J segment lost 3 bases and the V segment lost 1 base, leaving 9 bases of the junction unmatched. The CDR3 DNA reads TGTGCCAGCAGCTTAGTGGCCGGGGCTAGCGGGAGCTACGAGCAGTACTTC. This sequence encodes CASSLVAGASGSYEQYF.

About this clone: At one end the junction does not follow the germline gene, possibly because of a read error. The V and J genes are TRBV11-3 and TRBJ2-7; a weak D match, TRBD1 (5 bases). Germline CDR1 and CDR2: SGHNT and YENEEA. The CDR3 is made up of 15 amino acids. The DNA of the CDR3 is TGTGCCAGCAGCCTAGACAGAGTCCCGGGCGACGAGCAGTACTTC. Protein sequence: CASSLDRVPGDEQYF.

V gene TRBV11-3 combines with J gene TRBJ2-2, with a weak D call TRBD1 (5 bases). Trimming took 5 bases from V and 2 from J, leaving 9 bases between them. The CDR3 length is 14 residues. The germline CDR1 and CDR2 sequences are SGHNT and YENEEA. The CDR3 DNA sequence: TGTGCCAGCAGCGCCGGACATAACACCGGGGAGCTGTTTTTT. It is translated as CASSAGHNTGELFF.

The CDR3 DNA reads as TGCAGCGTTGAAGGGCGGGACAGAGACACAGATACGCAGTATTTT. This sequence encodes CSVEGRDRDTDTQYF. The chain joins TRBV29-1 to TRBJ2-3; the D gene is possibly TRBD1 (7 bases). The CDR3 covers 15 residues. Trimming shortened V by 1 base and J by 2 bases, and 13 bases separated the two germline ends. CDR1 and CDR2 from the germline V gene are SQVTM and ANQGSEA.

As DNA, the CDR3 is TGTGCCATCAGTGAGGCTACTAGCGGAGCTTACGAGCAGTACTTC. Residues: CAISEATSGAYEQYF. The V gene is TRBV10-3, the J gene TRBJ2-7; 8 nucleotides agree with TRBD2. The CDR3 consists of 15 residues. J lost 4 bases, V lost 2 bases, and 7 bases had no gene match. CDR1 and CDR2 (germline): ENHRY, SYGVKD.

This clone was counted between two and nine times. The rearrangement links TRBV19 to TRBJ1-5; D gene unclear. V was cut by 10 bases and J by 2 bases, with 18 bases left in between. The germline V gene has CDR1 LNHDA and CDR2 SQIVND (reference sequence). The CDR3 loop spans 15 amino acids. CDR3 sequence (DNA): TGTGCCAAAAAGGATCCGGTCGTAGGCAATCAGCCCCAGCATTTT. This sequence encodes CAKKDPVVGNQPQHF.

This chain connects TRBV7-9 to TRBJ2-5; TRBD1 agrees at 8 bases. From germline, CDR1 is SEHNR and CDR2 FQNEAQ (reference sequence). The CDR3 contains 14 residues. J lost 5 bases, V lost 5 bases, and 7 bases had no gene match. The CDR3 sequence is CASSDRGQAETQYF. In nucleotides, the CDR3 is TGTGCCAGCAGCGACAGGGGACAGGCGGAGACCCAGTACTTC.

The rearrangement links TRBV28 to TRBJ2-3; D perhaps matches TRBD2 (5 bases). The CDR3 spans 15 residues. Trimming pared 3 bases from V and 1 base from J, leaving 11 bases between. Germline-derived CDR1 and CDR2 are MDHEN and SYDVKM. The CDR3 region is CASSFGELGTDTQYF. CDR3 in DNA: TGTGCCAGCAGTTTCGGGGAGTTGGGCACAGATACGCAGTATTTT.

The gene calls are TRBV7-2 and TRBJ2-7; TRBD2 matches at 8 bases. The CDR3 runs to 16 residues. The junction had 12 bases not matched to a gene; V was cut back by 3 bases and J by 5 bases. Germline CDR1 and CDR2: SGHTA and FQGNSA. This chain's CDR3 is CASSFPLAGRKDEQYF. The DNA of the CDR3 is TGTGCCAGCAGCTTTCCCTTAGCGGGGAGGAAGGACGAGCAGTACTTC.

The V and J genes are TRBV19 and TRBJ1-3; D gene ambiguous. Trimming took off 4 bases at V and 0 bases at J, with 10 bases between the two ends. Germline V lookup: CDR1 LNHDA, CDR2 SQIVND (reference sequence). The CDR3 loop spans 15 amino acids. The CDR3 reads CASSSDQISGNTIYF. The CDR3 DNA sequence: TGTGCCAGTAGTAGCGATCAGATCTCTGGAAACACCATATATTTT. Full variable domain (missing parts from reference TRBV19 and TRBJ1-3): DGGITQSPKYLFRKEGQNVTLSCEQNLNHDAMYWYRQDPGQGLRLIYYSQIVNDFQKGDIAEGYSVSREKKESFPLTVTSAQKNPTAFYLCASSSDQISGNTIYFGEGSWLTVV.

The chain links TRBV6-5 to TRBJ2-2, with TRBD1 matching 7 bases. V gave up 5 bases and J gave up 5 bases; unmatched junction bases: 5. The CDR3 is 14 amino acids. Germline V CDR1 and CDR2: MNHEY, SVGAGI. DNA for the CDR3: TGTGCCAGCAGTCGCGACAGGGCTACCGGGGAGCTGTTTTTT. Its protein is CASSRDRATGELFF.

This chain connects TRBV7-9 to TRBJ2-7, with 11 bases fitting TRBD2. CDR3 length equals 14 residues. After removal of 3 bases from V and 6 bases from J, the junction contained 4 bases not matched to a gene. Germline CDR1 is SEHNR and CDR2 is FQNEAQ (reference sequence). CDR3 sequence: CASSFTSGRTEQYF. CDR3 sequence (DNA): TGTGCCAGCAGCTTTACTAGCGGGAGAACCGAGCAGTACTTC. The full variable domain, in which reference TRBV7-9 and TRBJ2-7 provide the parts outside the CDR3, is DTGVSQNPRHKITKRGQNVTFRCDPISEHNRLYWYRQTLGQGPEFLTYFQNEAQLEKSRLLSDRFSAERPKGSFSTLEIQRTEQGDSAMYLCASSFTSGRTEQYFGPGTRLTVT.